This T cell receptor (beta chain) was identified in a study of blood T cell repertoires in COVID-19 (dated by TCRdb to 2020 to 2022). At the level of the whole study: Collaborator samples came from the United States, Italy and Spain and covered acute and convalescent phases of COVID-19. The material from the prospective study consisted of cDNA or gDNA derived from T cells, B-cell-depleted T cells, or PBMCs. Deeply sampled blood TCRbeta repertoires from subjects exposed to, actively infected with, or recovered from COVID-19 were included in the dataset. The repertoires were made available in a free public database intended to serve as a resource for research on the immune response to SARS-CoV-2. Samples were obtained from the ongoing ImmuneRACE study (first 160 participants) and from roughly 1,300 subjects provided by 6 global collaborators. Nearly every sample came with metadata listing a de-identified subject ID, COVID-19 status, age in years and sex. Where available, HLA class I and class II types were taken from metadata supplied by the sample provider and were not determined by assay-based typing. Study-wide findings and limitations: Clinical and demographic metadata were provided uncurated, with the amount varying by source and participant.

A distance of 7 bases separates the germline ends of V and J, which lose 4 bases and 1 base respectively. The CDR3 has 14 amino acids, counting the end cysteine and phenylalanine. The DNA shown is the 42-base CDR3, in frame from base 1. The germline V gene sets CDR1 to MRHNA and CDR2 to SNTAGT. TCRbeta CDR3 regions were amplified from genomic DNA using the immunoSEQ Assay, a bias-controlled multiplex PCR. Turning to the authors' computational methods: Within the assay, amplification of reference gene primers was used to estimate how many nucleated cells each sample contained. To quantify the absolute abundance of each unique TCRbeta CDR3 rearrangement, sequence reads were collapsed and filtered. For each sample, productive Simpson clonality was calculated as the square root of Simpson's diversity index across productive rearrangements. The clones in this table, taken by TCRdb from immuneACCESS, are in-frame only. Not every clone is retained; where verified, under half of the shortfall comes from an unresolved V gene, and the cause of the rest is unknown. From that table come the V and J calls and clone size; the DNA was used to work out D and trimming. The table for this sample lists about 160,000 clones; about 80% of them were counted only once. The top ten clones comprise about 7.3% of the sample.

As concerns this clone: It has no known antigen specificity. The record has no base qualities; no much larger clone is one base away.

Participants in the prospective study were aged 18 to 89 years, lived in more than 20 United States geographic areas, and enrolled through a virtual design. Cohort assignment in the prospective study relied on participant-reported clinical history from a screening survey and a study questionnaire. Recovered participants in ImmuneRACE Cohort 3 were defined by two consecutive negative NP/OP PCR tests, clearance by a healthcare professional, or resolution of symptoms. Mobile phlebotomists in the prospective study collected whole blood, serum and a nasopharyngeal or oropharyngeal swab from every participant. Participants in the prospective study had the option to provide additional blood draws and questionnaires over an approximately 2-month period. Before DNA extraction, prospective study blood samples were shipped either frozen or at room temperature.

The V and J segments used are TRBV6-4 and TRBJ2-2; no D gene call is confident. The sequence was obtained from a man aged 50-60 years who had recovered from COVID-19. The sequenced sample was PBMCs or T cells enriched from blood (not recorded which). Here the CDR3 is given as CASSVEENTGELFF. The DNA sequence is as follows: TGTGCCAGCAGTGTAGAAGAGAACACCGGGGAGCTGTTTTTT.